Sequencing of this T cell receptor beta chain was carried out in a study of T cell changes during pregnancy in multiple sclerosis. The protocol was immunoSEQ multiplex PCR, while the TCRdb copy is restricted to in-frame clones and leaves out a portion. Of around 40,000 clones listed, about 92% are singletons. Germline loops: CDR1 WSHSY, CDR2 SAAADI. The CDR3 sequence is 15 residues long. Deletions cut 2 bases from V and 7 bases from J, with 15 bases between. The TCR comes from a female donor with multiple sclerosis, enrolled in a pregnancy study. This specimen consisted of CD4+ T cells from peripheral blood mononuclear cells, obtained in the third trimester of pregnancy. The chain has TRBV10-2 and TRBJ1-5; TRBD1 is a possible D gene (5 bases). In DNA, the CDR3 is TGCGCCAGCAGTGAGCTGTGGGGGGTCCGGCAGCCCCAGCATTTT. Protein sequence: CASSELWGVRQPQHF.